This TCR beta chain is from a study of T-cell memory formation after mild COVID-19 (dated by TCRdb to 2020 to 2023). Some background on the complete study: TCR sequence clusters from the two donors were largely donor specific. Longitudinal TCRalpha and TCRbeta repertoire sequencing tracked T-cell clones expanding and contracting after mild COVID-19 in a couple of donors. The cohort was made up of two young adult volunteers, one female and one male, who were previously healthy. What the work shows at the level of the full study, not this receptor alone: Clones that contracted from day 15 to 85 showed balanced CD4/CD8 phenotypes, whereas a second wave of clones that expanded from day 15 to 37 leaned towards CD4+. The study covered only a couple of mild cases, and larger cohorts including severe cases with pre-infection samples were considered necessary. The second-wave clones that peaked on day 37 were not confirmed to be SARS-CoV-2 specific. Some responding clones were detected in pre-infection memory, which suggested that pre-existing cross-reactive memory T cells had joined the SARS-CoV-2 response. Contracting CD4+ clones turned up mainly in the CM and EM memory subsets, whereas EMRA was where CD8+ clones were enriched.

Data came from an Illumina NovaSeq 6000. TCRalpha and TCRbeta cDNA libraries were constructed by 5'RACE with constant-segment primers, with sample barcodes and unique molecular identifiers being introduced. RNA was extracted from every sample with Trizol reagent. The libraries were amplified in two PCR steps, and the second step added a second sample barcode and Illumina TruSeq adapters. Libraries were sequenced on an Illumina NovaSeq with 2 x 150 bp paired-end reads. Regarding the original processing steps: With migec v1.2.7, reads were demultiplexed and then collapsed into UMI-guided consensus sequences. Using mixcr v2.1.11, the UMI consensuses were aligned to TRA and TRB V and J templates and assembled into clonotypes. A clonotype was counted as expanded or contracted only if both edgeR and NoisET called the change significant, with noise models trained on biological replicates. For edgeR calls, the cutoffs were a false discovery rate-adjusted p below 0.01 and a log2 fold-change threshold of 1. As an exploratory analysis of dynamics, max-normalized trajectories of the 1000 most abundant clonotypes were examined with PCA combined with hierarchical clustering. The CD4 or CD8 phenotype of responding clones was assigned using the separately sequenced CD4+ and CD8+ repertoires. The public sequencing data were trimmed at Q25 with fastp and processed into clonotypes with MiXCR by TCRdb, which kept only in-frame beta chains. When rows share a CDR3 protein, they turn into one entry using the most common DNA and genes. TCRdb, rather than the study authors, made the V and J calls. This sample gives 200,000 or so distinct CDR3 sequences in total; around 9.1% of them show up just once. The ten largest clonotypes hold approximately 3.3% of the sample.

This clonotype was found many times. The target of this receptor is not known. Within one base of it there is no much larger clone, and no base qualities were kept. Ficoll-Paque density gradient centrifugation was used to isolate PBMCs. The germline V gene supplies CDR1 SGHRS and CDR2 YFSETQ. Measured from the cysteine to the phenylalanine, the CDR3 is 16 residues long. CDR3 DNA is the only sequence kept; it has 48 bases, read in frame from the first base. V is pruned by 4 bases and J by 1 base, leaving 7 bases of the junction without a gene match. Sample: PBMCs or a T cell subset sorted from them (not recorded which). The rearranged chain carries TRBV5-1 and TRBJ2-2, with TRBD1 identical over 7 junction bases. This sequence originates from a man younger than 30 who had mild COVID-19 (a few samples of this study predate the infection). The sample titles of this study are shuffled in the database, so cell type and time point are left out; the donor was told from shared clones. CDR3 loop: CASSPRTGLNTGELFF. The DNA sequence is as follows: TGCGCCAGCAGCCCACGGACAGGACTGAACACCGGGGAGCTGTTTTTT. Supplemented by the reference TRBV5-1 and TRBJ2-2 proteins around the CDR3, the complete variable domain is KAGVTQTPRYLIKTRGQQVTLSCSPISGHRSVSWYQQTPGQGLQFLFEYFSETQRNKGNFPGRFSGRQFSNSRSEMNVSTLELGDSALYLCASSPRTGLNTGELFFGEGSRLTVL.